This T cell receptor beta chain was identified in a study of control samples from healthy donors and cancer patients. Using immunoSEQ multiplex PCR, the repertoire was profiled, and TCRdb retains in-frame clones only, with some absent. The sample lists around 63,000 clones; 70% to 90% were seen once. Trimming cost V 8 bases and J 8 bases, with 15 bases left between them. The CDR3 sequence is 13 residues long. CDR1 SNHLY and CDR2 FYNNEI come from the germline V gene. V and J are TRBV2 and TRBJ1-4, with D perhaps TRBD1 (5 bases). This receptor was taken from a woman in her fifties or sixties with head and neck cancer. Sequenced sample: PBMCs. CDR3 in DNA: TGTGCCAGCGGGAAGGGGCGTGCAGAAAAACTGTTTTTT. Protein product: CASGKGRAEKLFF.